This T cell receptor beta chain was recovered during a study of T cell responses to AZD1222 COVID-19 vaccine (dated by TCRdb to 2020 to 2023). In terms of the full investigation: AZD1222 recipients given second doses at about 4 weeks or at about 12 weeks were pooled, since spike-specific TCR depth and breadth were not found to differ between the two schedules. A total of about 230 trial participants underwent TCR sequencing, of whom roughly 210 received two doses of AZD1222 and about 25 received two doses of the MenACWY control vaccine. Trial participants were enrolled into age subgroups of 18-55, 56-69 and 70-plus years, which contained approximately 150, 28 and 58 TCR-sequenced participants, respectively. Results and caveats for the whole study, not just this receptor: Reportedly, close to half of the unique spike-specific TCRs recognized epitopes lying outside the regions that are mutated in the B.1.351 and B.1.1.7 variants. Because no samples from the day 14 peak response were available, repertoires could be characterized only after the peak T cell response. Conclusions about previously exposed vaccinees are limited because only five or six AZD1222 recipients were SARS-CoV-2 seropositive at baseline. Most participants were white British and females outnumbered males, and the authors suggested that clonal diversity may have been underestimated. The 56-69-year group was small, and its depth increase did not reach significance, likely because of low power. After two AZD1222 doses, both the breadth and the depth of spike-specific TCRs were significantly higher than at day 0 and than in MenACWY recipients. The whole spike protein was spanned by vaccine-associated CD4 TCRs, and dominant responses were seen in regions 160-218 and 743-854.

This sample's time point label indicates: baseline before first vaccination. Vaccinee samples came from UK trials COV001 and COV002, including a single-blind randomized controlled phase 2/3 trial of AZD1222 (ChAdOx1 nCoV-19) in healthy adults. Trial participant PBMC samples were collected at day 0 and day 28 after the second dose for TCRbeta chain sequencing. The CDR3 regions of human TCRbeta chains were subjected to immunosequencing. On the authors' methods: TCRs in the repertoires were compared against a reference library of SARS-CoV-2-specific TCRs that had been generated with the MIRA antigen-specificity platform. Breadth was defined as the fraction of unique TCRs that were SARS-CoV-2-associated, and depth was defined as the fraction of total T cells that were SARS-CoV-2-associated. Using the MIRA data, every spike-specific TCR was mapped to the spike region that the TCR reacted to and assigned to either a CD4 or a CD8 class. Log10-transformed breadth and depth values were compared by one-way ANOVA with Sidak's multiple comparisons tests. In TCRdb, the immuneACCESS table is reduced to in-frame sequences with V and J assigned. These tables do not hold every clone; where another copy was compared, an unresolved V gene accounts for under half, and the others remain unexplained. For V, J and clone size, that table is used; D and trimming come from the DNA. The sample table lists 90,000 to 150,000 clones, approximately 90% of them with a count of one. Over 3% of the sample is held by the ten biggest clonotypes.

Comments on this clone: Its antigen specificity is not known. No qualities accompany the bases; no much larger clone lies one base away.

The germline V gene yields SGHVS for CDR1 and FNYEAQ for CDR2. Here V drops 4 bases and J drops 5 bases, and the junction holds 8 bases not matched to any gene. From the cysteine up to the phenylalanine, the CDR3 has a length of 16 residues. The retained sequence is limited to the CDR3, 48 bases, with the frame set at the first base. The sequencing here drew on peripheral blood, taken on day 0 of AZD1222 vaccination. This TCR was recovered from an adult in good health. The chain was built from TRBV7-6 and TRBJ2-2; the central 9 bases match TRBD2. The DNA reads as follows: TGTGCCAGCAGCTCGATGGGGCTAGCGGGAACCGGGGAGCTGTTTTTT. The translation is CASSSMGLAGTGELFF.